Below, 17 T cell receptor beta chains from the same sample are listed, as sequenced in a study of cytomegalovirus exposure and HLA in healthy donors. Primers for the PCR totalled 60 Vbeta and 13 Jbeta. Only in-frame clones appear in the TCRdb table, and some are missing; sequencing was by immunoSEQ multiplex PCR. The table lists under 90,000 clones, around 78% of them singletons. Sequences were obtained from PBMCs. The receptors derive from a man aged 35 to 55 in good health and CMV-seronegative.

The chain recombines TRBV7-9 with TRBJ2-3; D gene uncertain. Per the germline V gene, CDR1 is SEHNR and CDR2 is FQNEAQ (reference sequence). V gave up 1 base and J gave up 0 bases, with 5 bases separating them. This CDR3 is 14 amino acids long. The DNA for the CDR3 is TGTGCCAGCAGCTTAGTAACTAGCACAGATACGCAGTATTTT. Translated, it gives CASSLVTSTDTQYF.

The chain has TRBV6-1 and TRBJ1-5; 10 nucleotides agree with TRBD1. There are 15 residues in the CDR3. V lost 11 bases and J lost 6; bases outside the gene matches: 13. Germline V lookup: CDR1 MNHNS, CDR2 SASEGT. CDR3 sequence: CAGAGTGVGGQPQHF. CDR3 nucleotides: TGTGCCGGCGCCGGGACAGGGGTAGGCGGTCAGCCCCAGCATTTT.

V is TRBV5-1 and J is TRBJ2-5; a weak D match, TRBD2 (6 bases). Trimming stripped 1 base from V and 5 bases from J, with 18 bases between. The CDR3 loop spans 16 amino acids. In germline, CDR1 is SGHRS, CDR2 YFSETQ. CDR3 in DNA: TGCGCCAGCAGCTTGTCCCTACGGGGGATCAGGGAGACCCAGTACTTC. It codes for CASSLSLRGIRETQYF.

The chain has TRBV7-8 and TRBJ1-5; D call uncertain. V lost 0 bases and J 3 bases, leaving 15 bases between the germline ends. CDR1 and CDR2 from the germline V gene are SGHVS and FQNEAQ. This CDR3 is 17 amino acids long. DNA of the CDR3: TGTGCCAGCAGCTTAGCGCCCGCCGGGAATGTCAATCAGCCCCAGCATTTT. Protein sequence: CASSLAPAGNVNQPQHF.

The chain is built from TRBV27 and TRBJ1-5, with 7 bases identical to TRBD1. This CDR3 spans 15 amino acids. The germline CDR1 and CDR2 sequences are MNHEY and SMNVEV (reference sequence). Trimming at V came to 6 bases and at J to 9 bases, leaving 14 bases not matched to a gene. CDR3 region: CASSPTWDSERPQHF. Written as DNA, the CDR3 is TGTGCCAGCAGCCCTACTTGGGACAGCGAGCGGCCCCAGCATTTT.

CDR3 DNA sequence: TGCGCCAGCAGCCAAGCCCCGGGAACTAATGAAAAACTGTTTTTT. Protein sequence: CASSQAPGTNEKLFF. This chain joins TRBV4-1 and TRBJ1-4, with D unclear. The CDR3 is 15 residues long. Germline lookup yields CDR1 MGHRA and CDR2 YSYEKL. Trimming removed 1 base at V and 1 base at J, with 7 bases between.

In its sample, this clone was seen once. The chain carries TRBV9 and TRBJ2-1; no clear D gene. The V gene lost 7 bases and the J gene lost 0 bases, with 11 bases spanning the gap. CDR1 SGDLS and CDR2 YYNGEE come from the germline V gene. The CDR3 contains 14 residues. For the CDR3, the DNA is TGTGCCAGCGGCGGACGGAGCTCCTACAATGAGCAGTTCTTC. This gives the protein CASGGRSSYNEQFF.

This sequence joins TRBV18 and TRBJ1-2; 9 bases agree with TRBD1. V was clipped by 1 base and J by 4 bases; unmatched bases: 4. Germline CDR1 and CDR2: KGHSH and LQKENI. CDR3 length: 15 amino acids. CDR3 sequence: CASSPLGQGSYGYTF. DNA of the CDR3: TGTGCCAGCTCACCACTGGGACAGGGAAGCTATGGCTACACCTTC. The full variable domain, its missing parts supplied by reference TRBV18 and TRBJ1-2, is NAGVMQNPRHLVRRRGQEARLRCSPMKGHSHVYWYRQLPEEGLKFMVYLQKENIIDESGMPKERFSAEFPKEGPSILRIQQVVRGDSAAYFCASSPLGQGSYGYTFGSGTRLTVV.

The CDR3 loop reads CASSLGGLAYEQYF. The DNA for the CDR3 is TGTGCCAGCAGCTTAGGCGGGCTAGCCTACGAGCAGTACTTC. The chain joins TRBV7-6 to TRBJ2-7, with D tentatively TRBD2 (5 bases). Germline V gene lookup returns CDR1 SGHVS and CDR2 FNYEAQ. This CDR3 has 14 residues. V was cut by 1 base and J by 2 bases, with 9 bases left in between.

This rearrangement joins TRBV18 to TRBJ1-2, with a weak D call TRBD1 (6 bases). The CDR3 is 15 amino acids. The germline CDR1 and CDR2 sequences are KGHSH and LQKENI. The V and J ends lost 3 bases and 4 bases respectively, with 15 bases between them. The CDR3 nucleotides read TGTGCCAGCTCACCCGCAGGGGCGGACCTCTATGGCTACACCTTC. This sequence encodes CASSPAGADLYGYTF. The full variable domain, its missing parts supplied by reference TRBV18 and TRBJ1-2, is NAGVMQNPRHLVRRRGQEARLRCSPMKGHSHVYWYRQLPEEGLKFMVYLQKENIIDESGMPKERFSAEFPKEGPSILRIQQVVRGDSAAYFCASSPAGADLYGYTFGSGTRLTVV.

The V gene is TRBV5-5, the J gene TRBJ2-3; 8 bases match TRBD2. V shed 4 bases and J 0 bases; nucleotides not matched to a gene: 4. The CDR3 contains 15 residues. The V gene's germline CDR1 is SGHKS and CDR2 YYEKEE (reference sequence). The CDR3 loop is CASSRGGTSTDTQYF. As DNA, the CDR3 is TGTGCCAGCAGCCGCGGGGGGACTAGCACAGATACGCAGTATTTT.

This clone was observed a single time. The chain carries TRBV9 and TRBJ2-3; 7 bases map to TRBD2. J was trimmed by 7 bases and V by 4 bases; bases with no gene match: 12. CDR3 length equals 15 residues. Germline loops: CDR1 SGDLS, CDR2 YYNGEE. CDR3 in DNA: TGTGCCAGCAGCAACGGGGGGTCACCTGGAAATACGCAGTATTTT. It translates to CASSNGGSPGNTQYF.

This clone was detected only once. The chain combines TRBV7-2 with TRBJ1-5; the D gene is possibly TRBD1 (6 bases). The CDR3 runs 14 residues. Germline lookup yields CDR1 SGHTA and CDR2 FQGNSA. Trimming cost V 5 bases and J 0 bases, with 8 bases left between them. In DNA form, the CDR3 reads TGTGCCAGCAGCCAACAGGGTAGCAATCAGCCCCAGCATTTT. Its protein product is CASSQQGSNQPQHF. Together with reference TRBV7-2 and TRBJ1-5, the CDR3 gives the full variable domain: GAGVSQSPSNKVTEKGKDVELRCDPISGHTALYWYRQSLGQGLEFLIYFQGNSAPDKSGLPSDRFSAERTGGSVSTLTIQRTQQEDSAVYLCASSQQGSNQPQHFGDGTRLSIL.

The CDR3 protein is CASSFDRDQPQHF. CDR3 nucleotides: TGTGCCAGCAGCTTTGACAGGGATCAGCCCCAGCATTTT. V usage is TRBV7-2 and J usage is TRBJ1-5, with TRBD1 matching 7 bases. CDR1 is SGHTA, CDR2 FQGNSA, per germline. This CDR3 contains 13 residues. V lost 3 bases, J lost 5 bases, and 1 base stayed unmatched.

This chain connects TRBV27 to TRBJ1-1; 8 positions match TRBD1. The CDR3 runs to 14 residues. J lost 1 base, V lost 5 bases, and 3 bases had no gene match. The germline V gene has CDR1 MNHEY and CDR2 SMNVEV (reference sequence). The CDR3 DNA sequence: TGTGCCAGCAGTCCTACAGGGGGGAACACTGAAGCTTTCTTT. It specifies CASSPTGGNTEAFF.

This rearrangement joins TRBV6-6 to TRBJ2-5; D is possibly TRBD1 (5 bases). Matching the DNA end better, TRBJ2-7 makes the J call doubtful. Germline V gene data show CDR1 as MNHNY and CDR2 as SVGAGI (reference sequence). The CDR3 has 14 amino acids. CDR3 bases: TGTGCCAGCAGTTACCGACAGCCCAGCTACGAGCAGTACTTC. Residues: CASSYRQPSYEQYF.

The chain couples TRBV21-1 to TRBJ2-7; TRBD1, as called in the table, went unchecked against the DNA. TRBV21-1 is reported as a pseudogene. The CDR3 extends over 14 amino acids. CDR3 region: CAIPPGQGTYEQYF. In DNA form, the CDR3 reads TGTGCCATACCTCCGGGACAGGGCACCTACGAGCAGTACTTC.